Detailed here is one T cell receptor beta chain. As yet, its antigen is unknown. This CDR3 has 11 amino acids. Trimming stripped 8 bases from V and 7 bases from J, with 11 bases between. TCRdb re-called the 5' RACE reads through MiXCR, storing one row per CDR3 protein. This sample has hundreds of thousands of distinct CDR3 sequences, with roughly 15% found just once. The data belong to a study of T-cell memory formation after mild COVID-19. Broader study findings: In pre-infection memory, a portion of responding clones appeared, which suggested that cross-reactive memory joined. Clones contracting across day 15 to 85 had a balanced CD4/CD8 profile; later expanding clones leaned CD4+. The authors left the SARS-CoV-2 specificity of second-wave clones peaking on day 37 unconfirmed.

The sample consisted of PBMCs or a T cell subset sorted from them (not recorded which). This TCR was sampled from a man aged 18 to 29 who had mild COVID-19 (a few samples of this study predate the infection). Cell type and time point are not known. V usage is TRBV12-3 or TRBV12-4 and J usage is TRBJ1-1, with D unclear. CDR3 nucleotide sequence: TGTGCCAGCCTGTACGGACGTGAAGCTTTCTTT. Amino acids: CASLYGREAFF.